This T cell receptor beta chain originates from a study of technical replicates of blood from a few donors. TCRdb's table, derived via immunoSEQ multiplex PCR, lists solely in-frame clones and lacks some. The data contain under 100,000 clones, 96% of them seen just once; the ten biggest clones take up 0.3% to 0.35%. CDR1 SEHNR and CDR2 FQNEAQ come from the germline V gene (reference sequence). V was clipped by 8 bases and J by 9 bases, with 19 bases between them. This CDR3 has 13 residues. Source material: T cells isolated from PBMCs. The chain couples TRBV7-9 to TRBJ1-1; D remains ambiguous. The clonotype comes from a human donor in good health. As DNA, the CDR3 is TGTGCCAGCTCAGCTCGAGGGTCCGGGAAAGCTTTCTTT. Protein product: CASSARGSGKAFF.